This T cell receptor (beta chain) originates from a study of blood T cells in healthy people across ages. CDR3 length: 17 residues. Germline V gene data show CDR1 as SGDLS and CDR2 as YYNGEE. About this clonotype: A read error may produce the germline difference seen at one junction end.

Sample-barcoded 5' priming and a J-beta primer mix drove a second PCR of about 7 to 11 cycles. CDR3-containing paired-end reads numbering at least 2.5 million came from each sample. One entry per CDR3 protein, called by TCRdb with MiXCR from the 5' RACE reads. The sample gives roughly 2 million distinct CDR3 sequences, about 50% of which show up once; less than 2.5% is in the top ten. The sample was blood. The clonotype originates from a woman aged 40 to 49 in good health. This sequence joins TRBV9 and TRBJ2-1; 8 bases map to TRBD2. The DNA of the CDR3 is TGTGCCAGCGGCGTTTCCCCCCCGGGAGCGGGGGACAATGAGCAGTTCTTC. Amino acid sequence: CASGVSPPGAGDNEQFF.